The 17 T cell receptor beta chains listed next were all sequenced from one sample in a study of identical twins. TCRdb used MiXCR to reprocess the 5' RACE reads, holding one entry per CDR3 protein. The table has roughly 200,000 distinct CDR3 sequences, around 6.9% seen once. The sample also formed part of further work on yellow fever vaccine responses in identical twins.

Sequences were obtained from memory (CD45RO+) T cells sorted from blood. These TCRs come from a woman aged 18-29 years in good health.

This clonotype was seen repeatedly, ten times or more. The chain has TRBV4-2 and TRBJ2-5; 10 bases are a match to TRBD2. The J segment lost 5 bases and the V segment lost 2 bases, leaving 5 bases of the junction unmatched. CDR1 LGHNA and CDR2 YNFKEQ come from the germline V gene. This CDR3 spans 15 amino acids. The CDR3 DNA reads as TGTGCCAGCAGCCAACAACTAGCGGGATGGGAGACCCAGTACTTC. Its protein product is CASSQQLAGWETQYF.

This clonotype has more than one count but fewer than ten. The V and J genes are TRBV7-2 and TRBJ2-5, with TRBD2 matching 14 bases. CDR1 SGHTA and CDR2 FQGNSA come from the germline V gene. Trimming took 5 bases from V and 5 from J; bases not matched to a gene: 10. This CDR3 has 17 amino acids. The CDR3 is CASSAQPGLAGAETQYF. Here the CDR3 DNA reads TGTGCCAGCAGCGCGCAACCGGGACTAGCGGGAGCTGAGACCCAGTACTTC.

The V gene is TRBV5-8, the J gene TRBJ2-3, with 7 bases matching TRBD2. Trimming took 0 bases from V and 9 from J; bases not matched to a gene: 1. The germline gives CDR1 SGHTS, CDR2 YDEGEE. The CDR3 contains 12 residues. CDR3 protein: CASSLGLATQYF. Here the CDR3 DNA reads TGTGCCAGCAGCTTGGGACTAGCAACGCAGTATTTT.

The V call is TRBV24-1, the J call TRBJ2-3; TRBD1 matches at 7 bases. This CDR3 comprises 16 residues. Trimming took 4 bases from V and 0 from J; bases not matched to a gene: 6. Germline lookup yields CDR1 KGHDR and CDR2 SFDVKD. This CDR3 is CATSDYTGASTDTQYF. The DNA for the CDR3 is TGTGCCACCAGTGACTACACAGGGGCTAGCACAGATACGCAGTATTTT.

This clonotype was observed many times. This chain uses TRBV4-2 with TRBJ2-7; the D gene is possibly TRBD2 (6 bases). Germline CDR1 is LGHNA and CDR2 is YNFKEQ. The CDR3 runs to 16 residues. Trimming removed 0 bases from V and 0 bases from J, with 12 bases in between. As DNA, the CDR3 is TGTGCCAGCAGCCAAGAAGGAGGGATCAGCTCCTACGAGCAGTACTTC. Amino acids: CASSQEGGISSYEQYF.

The chain links TRBV4-3 to TRBJ1-1, with D unresolved. The CDR3 contains 14 residues. Trimming removed 0 bases at V and 1 base at J, with 6 bases between. The germline gives CDR1 LGHNA, CDR2 YSLEER. This chain's CDR3 is CASSQEPRNTEAFF. As DNA, the CDR3 is TGCGCCAGCAGCCAAGAACCTAGGAACACTGAAGCTTTCTTT.

V usage is TRBV13 and J usage is TRBJ2-1; 8 nucleotides align to TRBD2. Looked up from germline, CDR1 is PRHDT and CDR2 is FYEKMQ (reference sequence). The ends lost 5 bases at V and 8 bases at J; junction bases unmatched: 11. The CDR3 runs to 15 residues. The CDR3 DNA reads as TGTGCCAGCAGCCCCCCGGGGGGGAGAGGTCATGAGCAGTTCTTC. Its protein product is CASSPPGGRGHEQFF.

The chain is built from TRBV10-3 and TRBJ2-6, with 8 bases identical to TRBD2. Germline loops: CDR1 ENHRY, CDR2 SYGVKD. V lost 5 bases to trimming and J lost 8 bases; unmatched junction nucleotides: 17. The CDR3 totals 18 residues. Here the CDR3 DNA reads TGTGCCATCAGTTCTTCACCGGGGGGGCAGCGTACCTCCAACGTCCTGACTTTC. The encoded protein is CAISSSPGGQRTSNVLTF.

This clonotype was seen ten or more times. The chain carries TRBV14 and TRBJ2-1, with 12 bases matching TRBD2. The CDR3 loop spans 16 amino acids. Germline lookup yields CDR1 SGHDN and CDR2 FVKESK. Trimming cost V 2 bases and J 6 bases; bases outside gene matches: 5. The CDR3 region is CASSQLAGGPSNEQFF. The CDR3, as DNA: TGTGCCAGCAGCCAACTAGCGGGAGGGCCATCCAATGAGCAGTTCTTC.

This chain connects TRBV3-1 to TRBJ2-2; 11 bases map to TRBD1. This CDR3 is 15 amino acids long. V was clipped by 3 bases and J by 6 bases; unmatched bases: 3. Germline values: CDR1 LGHDT, CDR2 YNNKEL (reference sequence). The CDR3 DNA follows: TGTGCCAGCAGCCAGAGGGGACAGGGGGCCGGGGAGCTGTTTTTT. Its translation is CASSQRGQGAGELFF.

CDR3 region: CSVEPWGGYNSPLHF. The CDR3 bases are TGCAGCGTTGAACCTTGGGGGGGCTATAATTCACCCCTCCACTTT. This rearrangement joins TRBV29-1 to TRBJ1-6; maybe TRBD1 (5 bases). V was pared by 2 bases and J by 3 bases, with 11 bases between. Germline V gene lookup returns CDR1 SQVTM and CDR2 ANQGSEA. The CDR3 contains 15 residues.

The J gene is TRBJ1-5, the V gene TRBV28, with a tentative D call TRBD1 (5 bases). V lost 8 bases, J lost 4 bases, and 9 bases lay in between. Germline CDR1 and CDR2: MDHEN and SYDVKM. The CDR3 is made up of 12 amino acids. CDR3 region: CASGTLNQPQHF. The CDR3 nucleotides are TGTGCCAGCGGGACCTTGAATCAGCCCCAGCATTTT.

This clonotype turned up a few times. The chain recombines TRBV11-2 with TRBJ2-1; no clear D. V lost 4 bases to trimming and J lost 0 bases, with 10 bases between them. CDR3 length: 15 residues. The germline V gene encodes CDR1 SGHAT and CDR2 FQNNGV. As DNA, the CDR3 is TGTGCCAGCAGCTACGACGCGAGCTCCTACAATGAGCAGTTCTTC. It encodes CASSYDASSYNEQFF. The full variable domain, in which reference TRBV11-2 and TRBJ2-1 provide the parts outside the CDR3, is EAGVAQSPRYKIIEKRQSVAFWCNPISGHATLYWYQQILGQGPKLLIQFQNNGVVDDSQLPKDRFSAERLKGVDSTLKIQPAKLEDSAVYLCASSYDASSYNEQFFGPGTRLTVL.

Ten or more counts support this clonotype. The chain is built from TRBV5-1 and TRBJ2-1; D gene ambiguous. Germline assignment: CDR1 SGHRS and CDR2 YFSETQ. The CDR3 covers 16 residues. V was cut by 1 base and J by 2 bases, with 13 bases left in between. The CDR3 DNA is TGCGCCAGCAGCTTGTTAGCCGCTACTACCTACAATGAGCAGTTCTTC. Its translation is CASSLLAATTYNEQFF.

This clonotype has ten or more counts. The chain combines TRBV5-1 with TRBJ2-2; a possible D gene is TRBD2 (5 bases). V was pared by 4 bases and J by 7 bases, with 17 bases between. CDR1 and CDR2 (germline): SGHRS, YFSETQ. The CDR3 is 15 residues long. The CDR3 nucleotides are TGCGCCAGCAGCGTGGACTCTTTTTCCGGCGGGGAGCTGTTTTTT. Encoded protein: CASSVDSFSGGELFF.

The chain links TRBV19 to TRBJ2-3; 10 bases fit TRBD2. The length of the CDR3 is 16 residues. Germline CDR1 and CDR2: LNHDA and SQIVND (reference sequence). V trimming: 7 bases; J trimming: 0 bases; junction bases outside the gene matches: 7. CDR3 sequence reads: CASKKGLAASTDTQYF. CDR3 coding DNA: TGTGCCAGTAAGAAAGGACTAGCGGCTAGCACAGATACGCAGTATTTT.

A single count supports this clonotype. This may arise from a read error, as a much more abundant clone is one base away. The chain links TRBV29-1 to TRBJ1-1; perhaps TRBD1 as D (5 bases). This CDR3 contains 12 residues. V was pared by 3 bases and J by 4 bases, with 9 bases between. The germline gives CDR1 SQVTM, CDR2 ANQGSEA. In DNA form, the CDR3 reads TGCAGCGTTGATGACGGGGGCACTGAAGCTTTCTTT. Translated, it gives CSVDDGGTEAFF.